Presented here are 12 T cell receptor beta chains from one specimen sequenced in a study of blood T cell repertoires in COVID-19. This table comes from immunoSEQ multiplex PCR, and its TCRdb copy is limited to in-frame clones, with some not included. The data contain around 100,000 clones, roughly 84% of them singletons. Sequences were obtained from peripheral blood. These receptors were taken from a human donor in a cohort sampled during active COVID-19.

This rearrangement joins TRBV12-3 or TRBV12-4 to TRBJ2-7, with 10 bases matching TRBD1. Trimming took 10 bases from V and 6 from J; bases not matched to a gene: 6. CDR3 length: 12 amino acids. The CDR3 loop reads CATRTGGGEQYF. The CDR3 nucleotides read TGTGCCACCAGGACAGGGGGAGGCGAGCAGTACTTC.

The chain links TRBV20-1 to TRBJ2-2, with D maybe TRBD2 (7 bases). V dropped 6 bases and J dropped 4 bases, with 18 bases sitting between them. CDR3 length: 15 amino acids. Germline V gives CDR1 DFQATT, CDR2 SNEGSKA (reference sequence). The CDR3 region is CSASPRGAPTGELFF. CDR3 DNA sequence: TGCAGTGCCAGTCCTCGGGGGGCGCCCACCGGGGAGCTGTTTTTT.

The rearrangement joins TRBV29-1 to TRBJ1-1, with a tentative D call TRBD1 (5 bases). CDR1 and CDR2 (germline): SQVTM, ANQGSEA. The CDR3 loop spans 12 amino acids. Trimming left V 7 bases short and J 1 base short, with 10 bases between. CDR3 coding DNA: TGCAGCGCCTACGGACAGAACACTGAAGCTTTCTTT. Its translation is CSAYGQNTEAFF.

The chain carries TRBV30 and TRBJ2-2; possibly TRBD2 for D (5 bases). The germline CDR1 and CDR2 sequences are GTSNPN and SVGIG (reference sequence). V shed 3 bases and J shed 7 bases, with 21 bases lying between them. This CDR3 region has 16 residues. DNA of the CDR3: TGTGCCTGGAGACCTCGTGCCGGGAATGATCACGGGGAGCTGTTTTTT. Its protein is CAWRPRAGNDHGELFF.

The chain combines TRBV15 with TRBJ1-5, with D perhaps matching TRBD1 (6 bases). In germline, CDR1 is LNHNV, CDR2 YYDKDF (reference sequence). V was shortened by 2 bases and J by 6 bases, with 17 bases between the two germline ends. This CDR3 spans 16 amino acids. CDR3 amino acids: CATSRRGGAASQPQHF. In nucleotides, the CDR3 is TGTGCCACCAGCAGACGGGGGGGGGCGGCGAGTCAGCCCCAGCATTTT. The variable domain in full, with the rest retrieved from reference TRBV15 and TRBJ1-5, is DAMVIQNPRYQVTQFGKPVTLSCSQTLNHNVMYWYQQKSSQAPKLLFHYYDKDFNNEADTPDNFQSRRPNTSFCFLDIRSPGLGDTAMYLCATSRRGGAASQPQHFGDGTRLSIL.

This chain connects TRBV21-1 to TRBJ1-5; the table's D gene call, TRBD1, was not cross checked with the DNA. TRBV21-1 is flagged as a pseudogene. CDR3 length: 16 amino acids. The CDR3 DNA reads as TGTGCCAGCAGCAAAAGAGGACAGGGGAGCAATCAGCCCCAGCATTTT. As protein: CASSKRGQGSNQPQHF.

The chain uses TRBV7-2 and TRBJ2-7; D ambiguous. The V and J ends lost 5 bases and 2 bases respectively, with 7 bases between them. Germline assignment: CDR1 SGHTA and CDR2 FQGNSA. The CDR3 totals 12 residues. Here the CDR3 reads CASSPTAYEQYF. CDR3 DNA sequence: TGTGCCAGCAGCCCGACTGCCTACGAGCAGTACTTC. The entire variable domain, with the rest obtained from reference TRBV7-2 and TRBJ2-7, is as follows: GAGVSQSPSNKVTEKGKDVELRCDPISGHTALYWYRQSLGQGLEFLIYFQGNSAPDKSGLPSDRFSAERTGGSVSTLTIQRTQQEDSAVYLCASSPTAYEQYFGPGTRLTVT.

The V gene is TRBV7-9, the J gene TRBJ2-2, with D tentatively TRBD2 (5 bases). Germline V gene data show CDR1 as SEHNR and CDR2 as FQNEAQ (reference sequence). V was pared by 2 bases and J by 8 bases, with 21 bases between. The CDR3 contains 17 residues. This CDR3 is CASSLRERVSNMGELFF. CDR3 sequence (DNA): TGTGCCAGCAGCTTAAGGGAGCGAGTTTCGAATATGGGGGAGCTGTTTTTT.

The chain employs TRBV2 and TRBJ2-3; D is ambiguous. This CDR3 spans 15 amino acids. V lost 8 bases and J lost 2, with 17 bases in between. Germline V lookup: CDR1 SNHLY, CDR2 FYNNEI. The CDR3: CASWSEWRFTDTQYF. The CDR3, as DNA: TGTGCCAGCTGGAGTGAATGGCGGTTCACAGATACGCAGTATTTT.

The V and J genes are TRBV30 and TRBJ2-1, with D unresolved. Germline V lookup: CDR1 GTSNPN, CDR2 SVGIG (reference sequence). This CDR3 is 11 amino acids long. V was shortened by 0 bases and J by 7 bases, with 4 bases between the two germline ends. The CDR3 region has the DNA TGTGCCTGGAGTGTATTAAATGAGCAGTTCTTC. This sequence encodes CAWSVLNEQFF.

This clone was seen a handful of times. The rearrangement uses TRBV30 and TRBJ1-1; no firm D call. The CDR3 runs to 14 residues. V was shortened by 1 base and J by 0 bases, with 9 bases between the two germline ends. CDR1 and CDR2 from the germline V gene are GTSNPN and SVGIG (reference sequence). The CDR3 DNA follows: TGTGCCTGGAGTGAAACTACGGTGAACACTGAAGCTTTCTTT. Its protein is CAWSETTVNTEAFF.

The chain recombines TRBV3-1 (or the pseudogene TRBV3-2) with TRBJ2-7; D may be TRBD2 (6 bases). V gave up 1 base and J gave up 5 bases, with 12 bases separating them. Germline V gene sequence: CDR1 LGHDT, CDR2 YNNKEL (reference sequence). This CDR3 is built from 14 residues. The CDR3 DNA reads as TGTGCCAGCAGCCAAGGCGGTAGCGGTAACGAGCAGTACTTC. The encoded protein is CASSQGGSGNEQYF.